This TCR beta chain was found in a study of post-analysis software for immune sequencing data. The TCR beta cDNA libraries carried unique molecular identifiers. TCRdb re-called the PCR reads through MiXCR, storing one row per CDR3 protein. Of roughly 700,000 distinct CDR3 sequences listed, 25% to 30% were seen once; the top ten hold roughly 0.53%. This clonotype was picked up a small number of times. The antigen is undetermined. Germline V lookup: CDR1 MNHNS, CDR2 SASEGT. This CDR3 has 16 residues. Trimming took 5 bases from V and 7 from J; bases not matched to a gene: 12. Whole-study results and caveats: By F measure, strong co-clustering occurred among samples prepared in the same batch. In patients, 4 to 6 TRBV segments were more frequent than in controls, with TRBV5-6, TRBV5-1 and TRBV20-1 among them.

Sequences were obtained from blood. The chain links TRBV6-1 to TRBJ2-1, with 9 bases fitting TRBD2. The TCR sequence derives from a girl between 5 and 17 years old with multiple sclerosis. CDR3 DNA: TGTGCCAGCAGTTTCCCCTCACTAGCGGGTTTGAATGAGCAGTTCTTC. This translates into CASSFPSLAGLNEQFF.